The entry below describes one TCR beta chain. Its antigen is unknown. Sequencing was performed with immunoSEQ multiplex PCR; in TCRdb, only in-frame clones are kept and a portion is missing. The sample includes about 130,000 clones, about four fifths of them seen just once. These data are taken from a study of radiation and T cells in renal cell carcinoma. Study summary: Nephrectomy followed 15 Gy stereotactic body radiation by 4 weeks. General study results and limits: From baseline, blood top tumor clonotypes peaked at 2 weeks post-radiation.

Between the trimmed V and J ends, which lost 2 bases and 6 bases, there was a span of 10 bases. The length of the CDR3 is 14 residues. The germline CDR1 and CDR2 sequences are SNHLY and FYNNEI. Indicated time point: blood 2 weeks post-SBRT. The sample's treatment: 15 Gy SBRT to primary tumor, nephrectomy 4 weeks later. Serial blood draws occurred at baseline and 2 and 4 weeks post-SBRT. This renal cell carcinoma was of the clear cell type. V is TRBV2 and J is TRBJ2-2; TRBD2 might be the D (7 bases). The sample here was blood, taken from a patient whose treatment included radiotherapy and nephrectomy. The TCR comes from a man in his fifties or sixties with renal cell carcinoma. CDR3 nucleotide sequence: TGTGCCAGCAGTGAACGGGGGGCCGCCGGGGAGCTGTTTTTT. Translation: CASSERGAAGELFF.